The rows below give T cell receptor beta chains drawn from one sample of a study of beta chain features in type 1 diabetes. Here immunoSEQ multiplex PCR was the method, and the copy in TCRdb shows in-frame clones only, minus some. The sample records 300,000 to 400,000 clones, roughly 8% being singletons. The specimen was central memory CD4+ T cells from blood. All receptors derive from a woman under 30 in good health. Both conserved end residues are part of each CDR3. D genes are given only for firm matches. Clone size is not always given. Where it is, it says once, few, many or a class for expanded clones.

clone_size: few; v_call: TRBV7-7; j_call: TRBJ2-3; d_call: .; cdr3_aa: CASSLGGHTDTQYF; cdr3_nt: TGTGCTAGCAGCTTAGGCGGACACACAGATACGCAGTATTTT
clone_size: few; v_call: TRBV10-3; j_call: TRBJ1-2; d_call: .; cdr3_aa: CATQALTGGYTF; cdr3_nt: TGTGCCACCCAGGCACTAACGGGGGGCTACACCTTC
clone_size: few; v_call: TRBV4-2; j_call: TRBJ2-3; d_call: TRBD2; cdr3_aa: CASSQEIGGRGTDTQYF; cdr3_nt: TGTGCCAGCAGCCAAGAGATAGGCGGGAGAGGCACAGATACGCAGTATTTT
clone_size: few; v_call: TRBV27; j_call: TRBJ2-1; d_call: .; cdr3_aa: CASSFVGSARNEQFF; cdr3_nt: TGTGCCAGCAGTTTCGTCGGGAGCGCTCGCAATGAGCAGTTCTTC
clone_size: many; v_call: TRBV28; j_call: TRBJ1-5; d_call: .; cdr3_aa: CASSSGLNQPQHF; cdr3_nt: TGTGCCAGCAGTTCGGGCCTCAATCAGCCCCAGCATTTT
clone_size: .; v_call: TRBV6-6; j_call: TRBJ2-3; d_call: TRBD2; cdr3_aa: CASSRSGSTDTQYF; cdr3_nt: TGTGCCAGCAGCCGTAGCGGGAGCACAGATACGCAGTATTTT
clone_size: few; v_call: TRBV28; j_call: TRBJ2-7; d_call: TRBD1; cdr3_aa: CASRGTGVLYEQYF; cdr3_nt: TGTGCCAGCAGAGGAACAGGGGTCCTCTACGAGCAGTACTTC
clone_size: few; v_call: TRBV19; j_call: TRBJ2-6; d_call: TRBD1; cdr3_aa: CASSSPPGQGGSGANVLTF; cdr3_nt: TGTGCCAGTAGTTCCCCGCCGGGACAGGGGGGGTCTGGGGCCAACGTCCTGACTTTC
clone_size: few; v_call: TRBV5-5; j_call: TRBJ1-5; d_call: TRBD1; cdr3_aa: CASSLLVSGGQPQHF; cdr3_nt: TGTGCCAGCAGCTTGCTAGTTTCAGGGGGTCAGCCCCAGCATTTT
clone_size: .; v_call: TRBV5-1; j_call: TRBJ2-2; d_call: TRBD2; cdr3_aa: CASSILGRTNTGELFF; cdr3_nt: TGCGCCAGCAGTATTCTCGGGAGGACTAACACCGGGGAGCTGTTTTTT
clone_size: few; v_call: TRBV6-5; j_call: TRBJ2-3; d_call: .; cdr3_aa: CASSFTGSFIDTQYF; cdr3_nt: TGTGCCAGCAGTTTTACAGGAAGCTTTATAGATACGCAGTATTTT
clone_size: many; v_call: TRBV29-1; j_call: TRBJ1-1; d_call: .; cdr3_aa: CSVPTTRDTEAFF; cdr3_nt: TGCAGCGTTCCGACGACAAGGGACACTGAAGCTTTCTTT
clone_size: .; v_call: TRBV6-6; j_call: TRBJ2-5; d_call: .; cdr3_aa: CASSQHRGRTQYF; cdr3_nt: TGTGCCAGCAGTCAACATCGGGGTCGGACCCAGTACTTC
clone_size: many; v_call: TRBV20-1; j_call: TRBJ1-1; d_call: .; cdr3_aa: CSLNTEAFF; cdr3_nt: TGCAGTTTGAACACTGAAGCTTTCTTT
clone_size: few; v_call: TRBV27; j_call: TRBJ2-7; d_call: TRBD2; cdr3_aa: CASSLSGRGFEQYF; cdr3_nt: TGTGCCAGCAGCCTTAGCGGGAGGGGGTTCGAGCAGTACTTC
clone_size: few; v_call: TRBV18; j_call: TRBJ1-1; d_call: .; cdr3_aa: CASSPQGIEAFF; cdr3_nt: TGTGCCAGCTCACCACAGGGAATTGAAGCTTTCTTT
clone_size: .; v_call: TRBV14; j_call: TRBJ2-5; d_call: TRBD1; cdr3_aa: CASSQESAGTGGAGTQYF; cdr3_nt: TGTGCCAGCAGCCAAGAATCGGCGGGGACAGGGGGTGCCGGGACCCAGTACTTC
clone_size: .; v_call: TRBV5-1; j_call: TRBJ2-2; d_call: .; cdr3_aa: CASSSTSFGGTGELFF; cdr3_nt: TGCGCCAGCAGCTCAACTTCATTTGGGGGCACCGGGGAGCTGTTTTTT
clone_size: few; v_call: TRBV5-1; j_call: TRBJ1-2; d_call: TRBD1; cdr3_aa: CAGKQGAAYGYTF; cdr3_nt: TGCGCCGGTAAACAGGGGGCGGCCTATGGCTACACCTTC
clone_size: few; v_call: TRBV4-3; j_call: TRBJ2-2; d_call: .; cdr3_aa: CASSREINPSSTGELFF; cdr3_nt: TGCGCCAGCAGCCGAGAGATAAATCCTAGCAGCACCGGGGAGCTGTTTTTT
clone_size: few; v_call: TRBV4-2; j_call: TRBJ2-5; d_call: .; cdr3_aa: CASSQGSSEAMETQYF; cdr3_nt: TGTGCCAGCAGCCAAGGGTCTAGCGAAGCTATGGAGACCCAGTACTTC
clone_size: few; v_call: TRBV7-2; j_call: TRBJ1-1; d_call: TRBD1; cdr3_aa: CASSGQTGWDTEAFF; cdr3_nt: TGTGCCAGCAGCGGCCAGACAGGGTGGGACACTGAAGCTTTCTTT